These 24 T cell receptor beta chains originate from one sample sequenced in a study of blood T cells in healthy people across ages. Combining a sample-barcoded 5' primer with a J-beta primer mix, a second PCR ran for about 6 to 11 cycles. TCRdb re-called the 5' RACE reads with MiXCR, one entry per CDR3 protein. The sample holds 750,000 or so distinct CDR3 sequences, approximately 25% seen once. These data were also filed under a second study, of T cells of mothers and their children.

Sequencing was carried out using blood. The receptors originated from a boy between 10 and 17 years old in good health.

The chain is built from TRBV4-2 and TRBJ2-1; D is possibly TRBD2 (5 bases). CDR3 length equals 17 residues. Germline CDR1 LGHNA, CDR2 YNFKEQ. The V end was cut by 2 bases, the J end by 0 bases, with 14 bases between. CDR3 residues: CASSQLPTGSSYNEQFF. The CDR3 nucleotides read TGTGCCAGCAGCCAACTCCCGACGGGAAGCTCCTACAATGAGCAGTTCTTC.

The V gene is TRBV28, the J gene TRBJ2-7; D remains ambiguous. Germline lookup yields CDR1 MDHEN and CDR2 SYDVKM. Between the trimmed V and J ends, which lost 3 bases and 6 bases, there was a span of 12 bases. The CDR3 sequence is 13 residues long. Here the CDR3 DNA reads TGTGCCAGCAGTTTGGGTGGTGGGGTCGAGCAGTACTTC. The encoded protein is CASSLGGGVEQYF. Filled out from reference TRBV28 and TRBJ2-7, the complete variable domain reads DVKVTQSSRYLVKRTGEKVFLECVQDMDHENMFWYRQDPGLGLRLIYFSYDVKMKEKGDIPEGYSVSREKKERFSLILESASTNQTSMYLCASSLGGGVEQYFGPGTRLTVT.

CDR3 residues: CASSLEERLRGTQYF. DNA for the CDR3: TGCGCCAGCAGCTTGGAGGAGCGGCTCAGGGGGACCCAGTACTTC. This chain connects TRBV5-1 to TRBJ2-7, with a tentative D call TRBD1 (6 bases). The J call may be incorrect, as the DNA end agrees better with TRBJ2-5. This CDR3 spans 15 amino acids. Looked up from germline, CDR1 is SGHRS and CDR2 is YFSETQ.

In its sample, this clonotype was seen a few times. This rearrangement joins TRBV29-1 to TRBJ2-5; 11 bases line up with TRBD2. In germline, CDR1 is SQVTM, CDR2 ANQGSEA. This CDR3 spans 14 amino acids. The trim removed 7 bases at V and 5 bases at J, leaving 9 bases unmatched. The CDR3 region is CSGSTSGSRETQYF. The DNA for the CDR3 is TGCAGCGGGAGCACTAGCGGGAGTCGGGAGACCCAGTACTTC. The full variable domain, in which reference TRBV29-1 and TRBJ2-5 provide the parts outside the CDR3, is SAVISQKPSRDICQRGTSLTIQCQVDSQVTMMFWYRQQPGQSLTLIATANQGSEATYESGFVIDKFPISRPNLTFSTLTVSNMSPEDSSIYLCSGSTSGSRETQYFGPGTRLLVL.

This clonotype was seen many times. The rearrangement uses TRBV10-2 and TRBJ2-1, with 13 bases aligning to TRBD2. The CDR3 has 19 amino acids. The germline V gene has CDR1 WSHSY and CDR2 SAAADI. With 5 bases clipped from V and 8 bases from J, the junction kept 18 bases outside the gene matches. The CDR3 loop reads CASSQPTSGRPRAVHEQFF. The CDR3 coding sequence is TGCGCCAGCAGTCAACCGACTAGCGGGAGGCCTAGGGCGGTCCATGAGCAGTTCTTC.

This chain links TRBV20-1 with TRBJ1-3, with TRBD1 identical over 8 bases. CDR1 is DFQATT and CDR2 is SNEGSKA in the germline V gene (reference sequence). The CDR3 has 17 amino acids. V was clipped by 0 bases and J by 1 base; unmatched bases: 8. The CDR3 DNA sequence: TGCAGTGCTAGAGATACCCGGACAGGGAGGTCTGGAAACACCATATATTTT. Its translation is CSARDTRTGRSGNTIYF.

The chain carries TRBV20-1 and TRBJ2-1; 9 nucleotides agree with TRBD1. J gave up 7 bases and V 5 bases, and 3 bases lay outside the gene matches. CDR3 size: 12 residues. Germline values: CDR1 DFQATT, CDR2 SNEGSKA (reference sequence). The CDR3 region has the DNA TGCAGTGCTGAAGACAGGGGGAATGAGCAGTTCTTC. It is translated as CSAEDRGNEQFF.

About this clonotype itself: A junction boundary mismatches the germline segment, possibly from a read error. The rearrangement links TRBV27 to TRBJ2-1; D is uncertain. The J call may be in error: the DNA end matches TRBJ2-5 better. CDR1 and CDR2 from the germline V gene are MNHEY and SMNVEV (reference sequence). The CDR3 length is 13 residues. This CDR3 reads CTSSLIGEETQYF. The CDR3 DNA is TGTACCAGCAGTTTGATCGGAGAAGAGACCCAGTACTTC.

This clonotype was observed a few times. This rearrangement joins TRBV28 to TRBJ2-1; D might be TRBD1 (6 bases). There are 17 residues in the CDR3. The germline V gene has CDR1 MDHEN and CDR2 SYDVKM. Between the trimmed V and J ends, which lost 5 bases and 3 bases, there was a span of 20 bases. The DNA of the CDR3 is TGTGCCAGCAGTCATCGGGTGCAGGGGCCCAACTACAATGAGCAGTTCTTC. Protein sequence: CASSHRVQGPNYNEQFF.

This clonotype was detected a few times. The chain combines TRBV11-3 with TRBJ2-5; the D is unclear. Germline loops: CDR1 SGHNT, CDR2 YENEEA. V lost 4 bases and J lost 7, with 13 bases in between. This CDR3 has 13 residues. The CDR3 protein is CASSSGYLGTQYF. CDR3 nucleotides: TGTGCCAGCAGCTCAGGCTACCTGGGGACCCAGTACTTC.

This clonotype was detected only once. The chain has TRBV20-1 and TRBJ2-7, with a possible D match to TRBD2 (7 bases). V was pared by 2 bases and J by 5 bases, with 13 bases between. The germline V gene has CDR1 DFQATT and CDR2 SNEGSKA (reference sequence). The CDR3 consists of 13 residues. CDR3 loop: CSARFSGGHEQYF. CDR3 in DNA: TGCAGTGCTAGATTTTCGGGGGGCCACGAGCAGTACTTC.

This chain connects TRBV5-1 to TRBJ2-2; D is unresolved. This CDR3 spans 15 amino acids. V dropped 2 bases and J dropped 0 bases, with 8 bases sitting between them. Germline V gives CDR1 SGHRS, CDR2 YFSETQ. The CDR3 loop reads CASSFSDPNTGELFF. For the CDR3, the DNA is TGCGCCAGCAGCTTTTCTGACCCGAACACCGGGGAGCTGTTTTTT.

This CDR3 reads CSARPLSHTGELFF. The CDR3 DNA follows: TGCAGTGCTAGACCTCTCTCCCACACCGGGGAGCTGTTTTTT. This rearrangement joins TRBV20-1 to TRBJ2-2; no definite D call. With 2 bases removed from V and 3 bases from J, the gap between germline ends came to 10 bases. Germline CDR1 DFQATT, CDR2 SNEGSKA (reference sequence). The CDR3 has 14 amino acids.

The V gene is TRBV3-1, the J gene TRBJ2-7, with TRBD2 matching over 10 bases. CDR3 length equals 15 residues. The J segment lost 3 bases and the V segment lost 7 bases, leaving 9 bases of the junction unmatched. Germline CDR1 is LGHDT and CDR2 is YNNKEL (reference sequence). CDR3 in amino acids: CASNHGLAVSYEQYF. The CDR3 DNA reads as TGTGCCAGCAACCACGGACTAGCGGTCAGCTACGAGCAGTACTTC.

The rearrangement links TRBV6-5 to TRBJ2-5; D not resolved. V lost 6 bases and J 0 bases, leaving 11 bases between the germline ends. The CDR3 covers 14 residues. The germline V gene has CDR1 MNHEY and CDR2 SVGAGI. CDR3 amino acids: CASSSPRHQETQYF. The CDR3 nucleotides read TGTGCCAGCAGCTCTCCACGACACCAAGAGACCCAGTACTTC.

The V gene is TRBV6-2 or TRBV6-3, the J gene TRBJ2-3; the match to TRBD2 covers 10 bases. The CDR3 totals 16 residues. The junction had 11 bases not matched to a gene; V was cut back by 6 bases and J by 5 bases. CDR1 and CDR2 (germline): MNHEY, SVGEGT. The DNA of the CDR3 is TGTGCCAGCAGATCCTTCAGCGGGGGGGTAGGAGATACGCAGTATTTT. It yields the protein CASRSFSGGVGDTQYF.

The chain joins TRBV15 to TRBJ2-5; tentatively, D is TRBD1 (5 bases). The end of the DNA fits TRBJ2-1 better, so the J call may be wrong. Germline CDR1 LNHNV, CDR2 YYDKDF (reference sequence). The CDR3 runs to 14 residues. As DNA, the CDR3 is TGTGCCACCAGCAATAAGGGGTACTTCAATGAGCAGTTCTTC. Encoded protein: CATSNKGYFNEQFF.

The J gene is TRBJ2-7, the V gene TRBV7-2; the D call may be TRBD1 or TRBD2 (6 bases each). CDR1 is SGHTA and CDR2 is FQGNSA in the germline V gene. V was cut by 6 bases and J by 2 bases, with 17 bases left in between. The CDR3 length is 15 residues. The CDR3 reads CASSPPGGLAYEQYF. The CDR3, as DNA: TGTGCCAGCAGTCCCCCCGGGGGCCTAGCCTACGAGCAGTACTTC.

This clonotype was counted only a few times. The chain recombines TRBV29-1 with TRBJ2-2; D is possibly TRBD1 or TRBD2 (5 bases each). The CDR3 contains 12 residues. The V gene lost 4 bases and the J gene lost 5 bases, with 8 bases spanning the gap. The germline V gene encodes CDR1 SQVTM and CDR2 ANQGSEA. The CDR3 sequence: CSVGWGTGELFF. CDR3 nucleotide sequence: TGCAGCGTTGGGTGGGGGACCGGGGAGCTGTTTTTT.

DNA of the CDR3: TGCAGCGTTATGGGGGGGACTAGCGACATCTACAATGAGCAGTTCTTC. Translation gives CSVMGGTSDIYNEQFF. V and J are TRBV29-1 and TRBJ2-1; TRBD2 matches at 10 bases. After removal of 5 bases from V and 3 bases from J, the junction contained 10 bases not matched to a gene. The CDR3 sequence is 16 residues long. Looked up from germline, CDR1 is SQVTM and CDR2 is ANQGSEA.

This clonotype occurred a few times. J is TRBJ1-2 and V is TRBV29-1, with TRBD1 matching 8 bases. This CDR3 region has 13 residues. V trimming: 5 bases; J trimming: 8 bases; junction bases outside the gene matches: 10. Germline V lookup: CDR1 SQVTM, CDR2 ANQGSEA. The CDR3 sequence: CSVPSDRGGGYTF. CDR3 in DNA: TGCAGCGTTCCCTCCGACAGGGGTGGAGGCTACACCTTC.

V is TRBV4-3 and J is TRBJ1-1, with D unclear. Deletions cut 1 base from V and 2 bases from J, with 11 bases between. The CDR3 consists of 15 residues. Germline V gene data show CDR1 as LGHNA and CDR2 as YSLEER. The CDR3 loop is CASSQVLEINTEAFF. In nucleotides, the CDR3 is TGCGCCAGCAGCCAAGTGCTCGAGATCAACACTGAAGCTTTCTTT.

About this clonotype: The junction differs from germline at one of its ends, possibly a read error. This chain connects TRBV5-1 to TRBJ1-6; TRBD1 matches at 7 bases. CDR1 is SGHRS and CDR2 is YFSETQ in the germline V gene. The CDR3 runs 14 residues. CDR3: CATSVTGLNSPLHF. CDR3 DNA: TGCGCCACCAGCGTGACAGGGCTTAATTCACCCCTCCACTTT.

V usage is TRBV11-2 and J usage is TRBJ2-1, with D unresolved. The CDR3 is made up of 15 amino acids. CDR1 is SGHAT and CDR2 is FQNNGV in the germline V gene. The V end was cut by 5 bases, the J end by 2 bases, with 13 bases between. CDR3 protein: CASSADVYPYNEQFF. The CDR3 DNA reads as TGTGCCAGCAGCGCTGACGTGTACCCCTACAATGAGCAGTTCTTC.